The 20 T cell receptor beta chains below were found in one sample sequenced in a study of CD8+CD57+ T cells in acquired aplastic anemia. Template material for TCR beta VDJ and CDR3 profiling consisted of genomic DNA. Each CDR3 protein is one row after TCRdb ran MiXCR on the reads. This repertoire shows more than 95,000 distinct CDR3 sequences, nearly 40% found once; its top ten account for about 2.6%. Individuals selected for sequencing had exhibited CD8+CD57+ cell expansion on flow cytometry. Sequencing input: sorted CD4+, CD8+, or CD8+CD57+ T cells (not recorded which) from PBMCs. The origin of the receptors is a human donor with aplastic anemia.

The CDR3 region is CAISDRDRLTYEQYF. Written as DNA, the CDR3 is TGTGCCATCAGTGACCGGGACAGGTTGACCTACGAGCAGTACTTC. The chain joins TRBV10-3 to TRBJ2-7; the match to TRBD1 covers 8 bases. Trimming took 3 bases from V and 2 from J; bases not matched to a gene: 6. This CDR3 comprises 15 residues. Germline CDR1 ENHRY, CDR2 SYGVKD.

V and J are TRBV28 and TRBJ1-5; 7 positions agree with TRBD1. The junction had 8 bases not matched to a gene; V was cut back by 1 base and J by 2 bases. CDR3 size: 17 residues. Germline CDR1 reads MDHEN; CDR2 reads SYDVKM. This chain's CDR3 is CASSLSRQGRGNQPQHF. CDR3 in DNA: TGTGCCAGCAGTTTATCCCGACAGGGACGTGGCAATCAGCCCCAGCATTTT.

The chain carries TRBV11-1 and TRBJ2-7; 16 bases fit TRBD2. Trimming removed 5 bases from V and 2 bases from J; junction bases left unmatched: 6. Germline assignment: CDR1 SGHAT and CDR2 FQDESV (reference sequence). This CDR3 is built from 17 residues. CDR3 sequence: CASSEPGTSGGAYEQYF. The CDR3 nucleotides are TGTGCCAGCAGCGAACCCGGGACTAGCGGGGGGGCCTACGAGCAGTACTTC.

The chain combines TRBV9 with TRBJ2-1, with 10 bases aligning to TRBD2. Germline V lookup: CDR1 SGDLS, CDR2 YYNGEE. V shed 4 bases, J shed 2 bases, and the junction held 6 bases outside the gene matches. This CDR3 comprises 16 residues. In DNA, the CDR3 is TGTGCCAGCAGCCAAGAGCTAGCGGGAGCCTACAATGAGCAGTTCTTC. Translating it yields CASSQELAGAYNEQFF.

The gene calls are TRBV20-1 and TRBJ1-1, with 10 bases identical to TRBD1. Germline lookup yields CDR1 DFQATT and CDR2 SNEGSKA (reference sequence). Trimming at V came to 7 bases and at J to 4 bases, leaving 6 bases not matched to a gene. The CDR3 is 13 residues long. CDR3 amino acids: CSVDRGQVTEAFF. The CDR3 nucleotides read TGCAGTGTAGACAGGGGGCAAGTCACTGAAGCTTTCTTT.

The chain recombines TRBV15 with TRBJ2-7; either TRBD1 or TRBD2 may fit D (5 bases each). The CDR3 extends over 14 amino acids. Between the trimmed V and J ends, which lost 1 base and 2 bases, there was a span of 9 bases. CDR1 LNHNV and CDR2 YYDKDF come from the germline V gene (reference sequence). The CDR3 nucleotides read TGTGCCACCAGCAGAGGAGGGGCGGCCTACGAGCAGTACGTC. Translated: CATSRGGAAYEQYV.

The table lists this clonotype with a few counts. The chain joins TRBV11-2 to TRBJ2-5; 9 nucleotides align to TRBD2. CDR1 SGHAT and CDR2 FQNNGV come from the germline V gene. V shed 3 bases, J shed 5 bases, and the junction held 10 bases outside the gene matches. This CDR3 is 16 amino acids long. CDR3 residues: CASSFVAGAPGETQYF. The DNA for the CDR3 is TGTGCCAGCAGCTTTGTAGCGGGGGCTCCCGGGGAGACCCAGTACTTC.

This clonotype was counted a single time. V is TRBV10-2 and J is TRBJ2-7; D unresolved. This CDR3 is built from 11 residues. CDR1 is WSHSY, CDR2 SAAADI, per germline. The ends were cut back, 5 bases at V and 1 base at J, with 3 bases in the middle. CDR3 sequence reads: CASSTSYEQYF. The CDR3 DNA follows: TGCGCCAGCAGTACATCCTACGAGCAGTACTTC.

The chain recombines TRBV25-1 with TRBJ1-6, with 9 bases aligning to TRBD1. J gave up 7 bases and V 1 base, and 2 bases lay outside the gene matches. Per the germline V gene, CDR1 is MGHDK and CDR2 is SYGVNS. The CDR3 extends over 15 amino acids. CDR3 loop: CASSELGTGNSPLHF. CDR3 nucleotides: TGTGCCAGCAGTGAATTGGGGACAGGGAATTCACCCCTCCACTTT.

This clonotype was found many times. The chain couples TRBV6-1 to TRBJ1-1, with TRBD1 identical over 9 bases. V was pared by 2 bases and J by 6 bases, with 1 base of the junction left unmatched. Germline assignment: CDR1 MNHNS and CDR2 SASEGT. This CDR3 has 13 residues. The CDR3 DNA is TGTGCCAGCAGTGAAACAGGGGGCCCTGAAGCTTTCTTT. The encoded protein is CASSETGGPEAFF.

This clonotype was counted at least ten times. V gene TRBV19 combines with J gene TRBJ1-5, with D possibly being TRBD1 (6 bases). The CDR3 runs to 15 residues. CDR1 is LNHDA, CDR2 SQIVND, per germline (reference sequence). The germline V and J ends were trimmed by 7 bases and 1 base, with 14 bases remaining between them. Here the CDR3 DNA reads TGTGCCAGTACCTCTCAGGGGCTGAGCAATCAGCCCCAGCATTTT. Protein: CASTSQGLSNQPQHF.

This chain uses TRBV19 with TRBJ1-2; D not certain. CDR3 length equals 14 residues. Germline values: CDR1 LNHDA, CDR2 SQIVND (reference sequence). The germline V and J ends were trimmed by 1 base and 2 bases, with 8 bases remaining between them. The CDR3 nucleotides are TGTGCCAGTAGTATAGTTTCAGGCAACTATGGCTACACCTTC. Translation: CASSIVSGNYGYTF.

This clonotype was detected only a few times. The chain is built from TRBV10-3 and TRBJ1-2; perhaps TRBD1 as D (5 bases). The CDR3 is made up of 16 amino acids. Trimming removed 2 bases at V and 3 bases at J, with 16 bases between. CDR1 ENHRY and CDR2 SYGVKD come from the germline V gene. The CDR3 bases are TGTGCCATCAGTGAGAAGCCGGAGGGGTTGGACTATGGCTACACCTTC. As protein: CAISEKPEGLDYGYTF.

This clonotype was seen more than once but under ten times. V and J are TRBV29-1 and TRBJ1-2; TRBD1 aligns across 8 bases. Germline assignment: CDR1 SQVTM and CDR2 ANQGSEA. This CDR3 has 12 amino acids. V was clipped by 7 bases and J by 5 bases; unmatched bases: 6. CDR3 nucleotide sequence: TGCAGCGACAGGACAGGGCCGTATGGCTACACCTTC. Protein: CSDRTGPYGYTF.

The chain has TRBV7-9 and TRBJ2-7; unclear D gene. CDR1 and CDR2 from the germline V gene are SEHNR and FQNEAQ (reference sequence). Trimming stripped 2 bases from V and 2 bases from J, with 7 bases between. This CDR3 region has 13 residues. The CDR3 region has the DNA TGTGCCAGCAGCTTAAGAGAGACCTACGAGCAGTACTTC. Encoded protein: CASSLRETYEQYF.

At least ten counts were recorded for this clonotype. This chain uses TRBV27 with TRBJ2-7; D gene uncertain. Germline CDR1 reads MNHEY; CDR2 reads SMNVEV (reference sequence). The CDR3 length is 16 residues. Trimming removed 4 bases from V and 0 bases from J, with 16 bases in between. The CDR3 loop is CASSSSSTPISYEQYF. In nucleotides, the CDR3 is TGTGCCAGCAGTTCCTCTTCGACGCCAATCTCCTACGAGCAGTACTTC.

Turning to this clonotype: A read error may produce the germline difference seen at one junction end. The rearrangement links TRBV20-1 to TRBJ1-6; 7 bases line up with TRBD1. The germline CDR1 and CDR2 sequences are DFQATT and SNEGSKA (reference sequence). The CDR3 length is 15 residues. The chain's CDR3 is CSASRGQGYSSPLHF. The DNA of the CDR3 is TGCAGTGCTAGTAGGGGGCAGGGGTATAGTTCACCCCTCCACTTT.

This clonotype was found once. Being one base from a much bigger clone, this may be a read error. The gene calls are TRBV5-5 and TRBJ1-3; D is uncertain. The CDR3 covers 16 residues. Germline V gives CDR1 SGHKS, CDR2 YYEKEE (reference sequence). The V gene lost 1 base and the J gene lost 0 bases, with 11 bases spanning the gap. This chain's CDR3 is CASSLSVAPSGNTIYF. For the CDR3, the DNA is TGTGCCAGCAGCTTGTCAGTCGCCCCCTCTGGAAACACCATATATTTT.

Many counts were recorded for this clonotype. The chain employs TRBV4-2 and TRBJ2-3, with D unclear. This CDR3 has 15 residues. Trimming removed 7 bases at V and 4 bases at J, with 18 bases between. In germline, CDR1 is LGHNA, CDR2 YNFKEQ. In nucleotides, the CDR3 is TGTGCCAGCACCCTAGGGTTGAGTGCATCAGATACGCAGTATTTT. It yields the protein CASTLGLSASDTQYF.

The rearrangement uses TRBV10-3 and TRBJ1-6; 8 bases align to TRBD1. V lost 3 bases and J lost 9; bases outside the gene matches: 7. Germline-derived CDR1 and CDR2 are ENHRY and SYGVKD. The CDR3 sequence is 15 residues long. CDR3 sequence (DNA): TGTGCCATCAGTGATGGACAGGGATGGGGTTCACCCCTCCACTTT. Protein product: CAISDGQGWGSPLHF.